The rows below give T cell receptor beta chains drawn from one sample of a study of identical twins. From the 5' RACE reads, TCRdb called clonotypes with MiXCR, one entry per CDR3 protein. Here the sample spans hundreds of thousands of distinct CDR3 sequences, roughly an eighth being singletons. These data were also filed under a second study, of yellow fever vaccine responses in identical twins.

Specimen: PBMCs. Receptors originate from a woman aged 18-30 years in good health. Both conserved end residues are part of each CDR3. Each record gives: J gene, D gene, clone size, V gene, CDR3 DNA, CDR3 protein. A D gene is named only where the DNA matches it firmly. Only part of the rows carry a size: once, few, many, or a class if the clone is expanded.

TRBJ2-3 TRBD2 - TRBV7-9 TGTGCCAGCAGCTTAGGTAGTAGCGGGAGTATCGATACGCAGTATTTT CASSLGSSGSIDTQYF
TRBJ2-5 TRBD2 many TRBV9 TGTGCCAGCAGCGAGGGAAAGAGGCTAGCGGGAGTCGAGACCCAGTACTTC CASSEGKRLAGVETQYF
TRBJ2-1 TRBD2 - TRBV28 TGTGCCAGCAGTTCCCTAGCGGGGGGCCACCAGAATGAGCAGTTCTTC CASSSLAGGHQNEQFF
TRBJ1-2 TRBD1 few TRBV29-1 TGCAGCGTTCTAGACAGGGAGGATGGCTACACCTTC CSVLDREDGYTF
TRBJ2-2 - few TRBV27 TGTGCCAGCAGTGTCGGGATCTCAACCGGGGAGCTGTTTTTT CASSVGISTGELFF
TRBJ1-6 - few TRBV15 TGTGCCACCGGAAGGGCCGATTATAATTCACCCCTCCACTTT CATGRADYNSPLHF
TRBJ2-5 TRBD2 - TRBV5-1 TGCGCCAGCAGCTTGTCCGCTAGGCTAGCGGGGGAGCAAGAGACCCAGTACTTC CASSLSARLAGEQETQYF
TRBJ1-6 TRBD1 few TRBV7-9 TGTGCCAGCAGCTTGTCGCAGGGGGGCTCTGCGGGTTCACCCCTCCACTTT CASSLSQGGSAGSPLHF
TRBJ2-2 TRBD2 - TRBV10-3 TGTGCCATCAGCCGGGGTGGGACTACTAACACCGGGGAGCTGTTTTTT CAISRGGTTNTGELFF
TRBJ2-3 - - TRBV5-6 TGTGCCAGCAGCTCTATTAGCCTGAGGTCTGTCCAAGATACGCAGTATTTT CASSSISLRSVQDTQYF
TRBJ2-2 TRBD1 few TRBV28 TGTGCCAGCACATATACAGGGGTCACCGGGGAGCTGTTTTTT CASTYTGVTGELFF
TRBJ1-2 - - TRBV20-1 TGCAGTGCTAGTCTTCAGGGTTTACTGTATGGCTACACCTTC CSASLQGLLYGYTF
TRBJ2-1 - - TRBV7-8 TGTGCCAGCAGCTCAATTACAGGGAGAGGCTCCTACAATGAGCAGTTCTTC CASSSITGRGSYNEQFF
TRBJ1-1 - - TRBV3-1 TGTGCCAGCAGCACGACAGAGTACACTGAAGCTTTCTTT CASSTTEYTEAFF
TRBJ2-1 TRBD2 few TRBV24-1 TGTGCCACCAGTGATCGGACTAGCGTAGCGTTCTTC CATSDRTSVAFF
TRBJ2-5 - many TRBV12-3/TRBV12-4 TGTGCCAGCGTCCGGACTCACCAAGAGACCCAGTACTTC CASVRTHQETQYF
TRBJ2-2 - many TRBV28 TGTGCCACCCCTAGGATACAGGGATTGAACACCGGGGAGCTGTTTTTT CATPRIQGLNTGELFF
TRBJ2-2 - many TRBV24-1 TGTGCCACCAGTGACCAGGCGGAGTCCGGGGAGCTGTTTTTT CATSDQAESGELFF
TRBJ1-6 - few TRBV7-8 TGTGCCAGCAGCCCCGAAGGTTTAAGCTCCTATAATTCACCCCTCCACTTT CASSPEGLSSYNSPLHF
TRBJ2-5 TRBD2 - TRBV4-1 TGCGCCAGCAGCCAAGAAGGCGGTCTAGCGGGGCAAGAGACCCAGTACTTC CASSQEGGLAGQETQYF
TRBJ2-7 - - TRBV6-1 TGTGCCAGCAGTGAAGGGGGACGCTTGGTCTCTTCCGAGCAGTACTTC CASSEGGRLVSSEQYF
TRBJ2-5 TRBD2 - TRBV12-3/TRBV12-4 TGTGCCAGCAGTTTATCGAGCGGGGAGAGGACCCAGTACTTC CASSLSSGERTQYF
TRBJ2-1 TRBD2 - TRBV3-1 TGTGCCAGCAGCCAAGTGGTAGGCGGGAGACCTACCTACAATGAGCAGTTCTTC CASSQVVGGRPTYNEQFF
TRBJ2-1 - many TRBV12-3/TRBV12-4 TGTGCCAGCAGTTTAGGAGGGGGGCAGTTCTTC CASSLGGGQFF
TRBJ2-4 - - TRBV12-3/TRBV12-4 TGTGCCAGCAGTTTAGGGAGTAAGGACATTCAGTACTTC CASSLGSKDIQYF
TRBJ2-7 TRBD1 many TRBV7-8 TGTGCCAGCAGTTGGGGACAGGGGTACGAGCAGTACTTC CASSWGQGYEQYF
TRBJ2-2 TRBD1 - TRBV27 TGTGCCAGCGGTCAGGGGGTCGGGGAGCTGTTTTTT CASGQGVGELFF
TRBJ2-1 TRBD2 few TRBV10-2 TGCGCCAGCAGAGGCCCTAGACTAGCCACCAACAATGAGCAGTTCTTC CASRGPRLATNNEQFF
TRBJ2-3 - - TRBV5-1 TGCGCCAGCAGCTTGCCAGCATCTAGCACAGATACGCAGTATTTT CASSLPASSTDTQYF
TRBJ2-1 - - TRBV12-5 TGTGCTAGTGGTTTGGGTGGGGGACCAAGCTCCTACAATGAGCAGTTCTTC CASGLGGGPSSYNEQFF
TRBJ2-1 TRBD1 many TRBV5-1 TGCGCCAGCAGCATGGACAGGGAAGGCGGGGAGCAGTTCTTC CASSMDREGGEQFF
TRBJ1-5 TRBD1 many TRBV28 TGTGCCAGCAGTTTAGGGACAGGTTATCAGCCCCAGCATTTT CASSLGTGYQPQHF
TRBJ2-1 TRBD2 - TRBV7-6 TGTGCCAGCCGGTCGGGGGGTGGCAATGAGCAGTTCTTC CASRSGGGNEQFF
TRBJ2-1 TRBD2 many TRBV19 TGTGCCAGTAGTGCCTCTTTAGCGGGGGACAATGAGCAGTTCTTC CASSASLAGDNEQFF
TRBJ2-3 - - TRBV12-3/TRBV12-4 TGTGCCAGCAGTACACGGTATACAGATACGCAGTATTTT CASSTRYTDTQYF
TRBJ2-3 - many TRBV20-1 TGCAGTGCTAGACGGCTAGGAACAGATACGCAGTATTTT CSARRLGTDTQYF
TRBJ1-1 TRBD1 - TRBV3-1 TGTGCCAGCAGCCTGGGGACAGGGAGACCTGAAGCTTTCTTT CASSLGTGRPEAFF
TRBJ1-1 - - TRBV11-1 TGTGCCAGCAGCTTTTCGGGGGACCTTTTCCGGAGGGACACTGAAGCTTTCTTT CASSFSGDLFRRDTEAFF
TRBJ2-5 - few TRBV19 TGTGCCAGTAGTAACGGGGGCGCAGCGACCCAGTACTTC CASSNGGAATQYF
TRBJ2-1 - - TRBV12-3/TRBV12-4 TGTGCCAGCAGGGGACGGGCAGAGGGCTACAATGAGCAGTTCTTC CASRGRAEGYNEQFF
TRBJ2-1 - few TRBV7-2 TGTGCCAGCAGCTCACCCTTGGGACGGATCTACAATGAGCAGTTCTTC CASSSPLGRIYNEQFF
TRBJ2-5 TRBD2 many TRBV28 TGTGCCAGCAGTTTGCCACTAGCGGGAGATATAGAGACCCAGTACTTC CASSLPLAGDIETQYF
TRBJ2-5 TRBD2 - TRBV5-1 TGCGCCAGCAGCCCGGGGGCTATGCGGAGCGGGAGTCCTAGGGAGACCCAGTACTTC CASSPGAMRSGSPRETQYF
TRBJ2-5 TRBD1 - TRBV20-1 TGCAGTGCCAAGCTCGGGACAGGGGGCGTGAAGACCCAGTACTTC CSAKLGTGGVKTQYF
TRBJ2-5 - - TRBV3-1 TGTGCCAGCAGCCAAGATCTAGTGCCAGAGACCCAGTACTTC CASSQDLVPETQYF
TRBJ1-2 - many TRBV12-3/TRBV12-4 TGTGCCAGCAGTTTAGGGGGGCGGAACCCTGGCTACACCTTC CASSLGGRNPGYTF
TRBJ2-7 TRBD2 - TRBV12-3/TRBV12-4 TGTGCCAGCAGTGGACTAGCGGGATCCTACGAGCAGTACTTC CASSGLAGSYEQYF
TRBJ2-5 - - TRBV6-2/TRBV6-3 TGTGCCAGCGTACCTCTCCTCTCGGAGCGGCAAGAGACCCAGTACTTC CASVPLLSERQETQYF
TRBJ2-7 - - TRBV11-2 TGTGCCAGCAGCGCCCGGGACTTATCCTACGAGCAGTACTTC CASSARDLSYEQYF
TRBJ2-3 TRBD2 few TRBV7-9 TGTGCCAGCAGCTTACCTAGCGGGGGGGCGACAGATACGCAGTATTTT CASSLPSGGATDTQYF
TRBJ1-2 - few TRBV12-3/TRBV12-4 TGTGCCAGCAGCACGACAGCTCTCTATGGCTACACCTTC CASSTTALYGYTF
TRBJ2-1 - - TRBV20-1 TGCAGTGCTTTAGAAAGGGGAAGCTCCTACAATGAGCAGTTCTTC CSALERGSSYNEQFF
TRBJ2-1 - many TRBV5-1 TGCGCCAGCAGCTTGGTACAGGGAGGGGTGTATGAGCAGTTCTTC CASSLVQGGVYEQFF
TRBJ2-1 TRBD2 few TRBV18 TGTGCCAGCTCACCTCGGACTAGCGGCCACAATGAGCAGTTCTTC CASSPRTSGHNEQFF
TRBJ1-2 - - TRBV7-9 TGTGCCAGCAGCCTAACCCGGACAGACTATGGCTACACCTTC CASSLTRTDYGYTF
TRBJ1-3 - - TRBV10-2 TGCGCCAGCAGTGAGTCAAAGGGGAGAAACACCATATATTTT CASSESKGRNTIYF
TRBJ2-7 TRBD1 many TRBV18 TGTGCCAGCTCACCCCGGGACAGGGATTACGAGCAGTACTTC CASSPRDRDYEQYF
TRBJ2-7 - - TRBV20-1 TGCAGTGCAAGACCGGAGTCCTACGAGCAGTACTTC CSARPESYEQYF
TRBJ2-3 TRBD2 many TRBV9 TGTGCCAGCAGCGGAGGACTAGCGGGAGTCACAGATACGCAGTATTTT CASSGGLAGVTDTQYF
TRBJ2-2 - many TRBV12-3/TRBV12-4 TGTGCCAGCAGTAAGGGCCTGAACACCGGGGAGCTGTTTTTT CASSKGLNTGELFF